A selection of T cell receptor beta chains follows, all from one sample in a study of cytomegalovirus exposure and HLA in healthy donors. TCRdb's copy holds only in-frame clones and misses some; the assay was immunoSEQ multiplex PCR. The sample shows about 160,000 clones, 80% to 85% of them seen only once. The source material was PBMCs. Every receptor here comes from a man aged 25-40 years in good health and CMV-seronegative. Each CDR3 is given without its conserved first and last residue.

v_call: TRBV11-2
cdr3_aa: ASSGGFKRGLAKYEQY

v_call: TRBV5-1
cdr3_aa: ASRGDTANYGYT

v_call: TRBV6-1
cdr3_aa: ASASERGLNSPLH

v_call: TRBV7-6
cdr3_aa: ATAPHERGLITDTQY

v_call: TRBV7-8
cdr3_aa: ASSLVRSTRTGELF

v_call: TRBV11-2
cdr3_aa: ASSPGTSGPLEQF

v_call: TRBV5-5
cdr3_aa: ASSQFVSGGSSDGYT

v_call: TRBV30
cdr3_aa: AWTKTTREQY

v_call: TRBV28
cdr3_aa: ASSPPGQFTDTQY

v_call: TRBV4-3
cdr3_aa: ASSQDLAGGSYEQY

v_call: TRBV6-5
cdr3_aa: ASSYLSSYEQY

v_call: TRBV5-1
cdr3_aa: ASSLAGKDNTIY

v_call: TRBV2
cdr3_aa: ASWEDPLDTIY

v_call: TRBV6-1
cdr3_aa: ASSPGGWETQY

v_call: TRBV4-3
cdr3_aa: ASSQSGTSGTGEQY

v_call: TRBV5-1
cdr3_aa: ASSLTSGIYEQY

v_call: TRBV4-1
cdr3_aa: ASSGETVYGYT

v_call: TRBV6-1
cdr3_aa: ASSDLQGSSYEQY

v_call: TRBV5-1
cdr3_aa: ASSLAGEVGEKLF

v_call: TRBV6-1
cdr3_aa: ASSGQTNTEAF

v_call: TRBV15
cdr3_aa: ATSRVDTEAF

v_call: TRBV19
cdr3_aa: ASSPGQFPETQY

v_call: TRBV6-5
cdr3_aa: ASMDQGAGANVLT

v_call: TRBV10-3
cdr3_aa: AIRESTGGSEAF

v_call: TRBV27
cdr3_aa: ASSPSPGTSGRVEQF

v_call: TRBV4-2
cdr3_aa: ASRETGVGTEAF

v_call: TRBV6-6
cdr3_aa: ASGRDGTGELF

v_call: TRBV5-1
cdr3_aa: ASSLVDSVTDTQY

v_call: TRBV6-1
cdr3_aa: ASTSGQGYSPLH

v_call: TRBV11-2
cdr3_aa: ASIRKGLGNEQF

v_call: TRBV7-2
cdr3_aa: ASSSRSPTTATYEQY

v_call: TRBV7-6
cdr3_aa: ASSPLASGGLQETQY

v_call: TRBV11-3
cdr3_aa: ASSVRGANQAF

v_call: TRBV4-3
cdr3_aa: ASSLAAAANTGELF

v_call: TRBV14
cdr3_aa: ASSQDRETGNEKLF

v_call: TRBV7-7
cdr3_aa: ASSRGRDTGNEQF

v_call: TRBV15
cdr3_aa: ATSWGQGTYEQY

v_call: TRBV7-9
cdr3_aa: ASSFHSGANVLT

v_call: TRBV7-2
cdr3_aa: ASSRRTSRIIHNEQF

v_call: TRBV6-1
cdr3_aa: ASREVGVGYGYT

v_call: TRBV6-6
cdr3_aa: ASTYTGGSSYNEQF

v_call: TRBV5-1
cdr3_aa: ASSSGQGIGNTIY

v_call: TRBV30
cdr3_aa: AGRMTGGPYEQY

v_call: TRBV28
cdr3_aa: ASSLSQIYGYT